The rows below give T cell receptor beta chains drawn from one sample of a study of response to subunit inactivated influenza vaccine. One entry per CDR3 protein, called by TCRdb with MiXCR from the RT-PCR reads. Of approximately 500,000 distinct CDR3 sequences in the sample, less than 15% were seen once. Sequencing was performed on PBMCs from blood, taken roughly 13 days after vaccination. The receptors stem from a man aged 45-65 years who received an inactivated influenza vaccine. Both conserved end residues are part of each CDR3. D genes are given only for firm matches. For some rows the clone size is stated as once, few or many, or as a class when expanded; others skip it.

TRBJ2-5	.	few	TRBV20-1	CSAGGQTVQETQYF	TGCAGTGCTGGAGGACAGACGGTACAAGAGACCCAGTACTTC
TRBJ2-1	TRBD2	few	TRBV7-2	CASSWTSGADNEQFF	TGTGCCAGCAGCTGGACTAGCGGGGCAGACAATGAGCAGTTCTTC
TRBJ1-1	TRBD1	.	TRBV2	CASSEFDRGRPEAFF	TGTGCCAGCAGTGAATTCGACAGGGGGCGACCTGAAGCTTTCTTT
TRBJ2-2	.	many	TRBV7-2	CASSFLGQSTGELFF	TGTGCCAGCAGCTTTCTTGGACAGTCCACCGGGGAGCTGTTTTTT
TRBJ2-1	TRBD2	.	TRBV19	CAAGGFSYNEQFF	TGTGCCGCGGGGGGCTTTTCCTACAATGAGCAGTTCTTC
TRBJ2-4	TRBD1	few	TRBV7-2	CASSLARDRENIQYF	TGTGCCAGCAGCTTAGCCCGGGACAGAGAAAACATTCAGTACTTC
TRBJ1-3	.	few	TRBV12-3/TRBV12-4	CASSTGGGNTIYF	TGTGCCAGCAGTACCGGGGGGGGAAACACCATATATTTT
TRBJ2-5	TRBD2	.	TRBV6-2/TRBV6-3	CASSYSAGGTPGAQYF	TGTGCCAGCAGTTACTCAGCCGGGGGGACCCCCGGGGCCCAGTACTTC
TRBJ2-7	.	.	TRBV6-2/TRBV6-3	CASSYSGPYQRYF	TGTGCCAGCAGTTATTCGGGGCCGTATCAGCGGTACTTC
TRBJ2-7	TRBD1	medium-sized	TRBV3-1	CASSQGPGQIYEQYF	TGTGCCAGCAGCCAGGGACCGGGACAGATTTACGAGCAGTACTTC
TRBJ1-1	.	.	TRBV16	CASSQLGGDTEAFF	TGTGCCAGCAGCCAATTGGGCGGGGACACTGAAGCTTTCTTT
TRBJ2-5	.	many	TRBV12-3/TRBV12-4	CASSLRETQYF	TGTGCCAGCAGCTTGAGGGAGACCCAGTACTTC
TRBJ1-2	.	.	TRBV6-2/TRBV6-3	CASSYPNGNYGYTF	TGTGCCAGCAGTTATCCCAATGGTAACTATGGCTACACCTTC
TRBJ2-7	.	.	TRBV6-5	CASSYTRQTYEQYF	TGTGCCAGCAGTTACACCCGACAGACCTACGAGCAGTACTTC
TRBJ1-5	.	many	TRBV20-1	CSARDAGNQPQHF	TGCAGTGCTAGAGATGCAGGCAATCAGCCCCAGCATTTT
TRBJ2-3	TRBD1	.	TRBV28	CASRMRDRGTDTQYF	TGTGCCAGCAGAATGCGGGACAGGGGCACAGATACGCAGTATTTT
TRBJ2-3	.	.	TRBV29-1	CSGATDTQYF	TGCAGTGGGGCCACAGATACGCAGTATTTT
TRBJ2-7	.	few	TRBV20-1	CSARGVEAPGAEQYF	TGCAGTGCTAGAGGGGTAGAAGCCCCCGGGGCCGAGCAGTACTTC
TRBJ2-1	.	.	TRBV20-1	CSASEAGPTTEQFF	TGCAGTGCTAGTGAGGCGGGGCCGACAACGGAGCAGTTCTTC
TRBJ1-5	.	few	TRBV29-1	CSVGYRGNQPQHF	TGCAGCGTCGGGTACAGGGGCAATCAGCCCCAGCATTTT
TRBJ1-5	.	few	TRBV3-1	CASSQQGSNQPQHF	TGTGCCAGCAGCCAACAGGGTAGCAATCAGCCCCAGCATTTT
TRBJ2-1	TRBD2	.	TRBV12-3/TRBV12-4	CASGTSGMYHEQFF	TGTGCCAGCGGGACTAGCGGGATGTACCATGAGCAGTTCTTC
TRBJ1-2	.	.	TRBV20-1	CSASQAGYGYTF	TGCAGTGCTAGTCAGGCAGGATATGGCTACACCTTC
TRBJ2-7	.	.	TRBV29-1	CSVDQGGDEQYF	TGCAGCGTAGACCAGGGGGGCGACGAGCAGTACTTC
TRBJ1-3	TRBD1	.	TRBV6-2/TRBV6-3	CASRPTGTVDENTIYF	TGTGCCAGCAGGCCGACCGGGACAGTCGACGAAAACACCATATATTTT
TRBJ1-4	.	.	TRBV5-1	CASSLEQGREKLFF	TGCGCCAGCAGCTTGGAACAGGGTCGCGAAAAACTGTTTTTT
TRBJ1-1	.	few	TRBV7-9	CASSSWTVNTEAFF	TGTGCCAGCAGCTCGTGGACAGTTAACACTGAAGCTTTCTTT
TRBJ2-7	.	few	TRBV5-1	CASSLNGGSTYEQYF	TGCGCCAGCAGTCTAAACGGGGGCAGCACCTACGAGCAGTACTTC
TRBJ1-5	.	.	TRBV20-1	CSARIGNQPQHF	TGCAGTGCTAGAATCGGCAATCAGCCCCAGCATTTT
TRBJ2-1	.	many	TRBV7-2	CASSLASYNEQFF	TGTGCCAGCAGCTTAGCGAGTTACAATGAGCAGTTCTTC
TRBJ2-1	.	few	TRBV25-1	CASRGGPYNEQFF	TGTGCCAGCAGGGGGGGCCCATACAATGAGCAGTTCTTC